Described below is a single T cell receptor beta chain sequence and its context. Per the germline V gene, CDR1 is SGHDT and CDR2 is YYEEEE. V gave up 4 bases and J gave up 7 bases; unmatched junction bases: 6. There are 14 residues in the CDR3. Expressed TCRB transcripts were sequenced, since all the RNA that had been isolated was reverse transcribed. Using immunoSEQ multiplex PCR, the repertoire was profiled, and TCRdb retains in-frame clones only, with some absent. The sample includes approximately 44,000 clones, 51% of them seen just once. This specimen comes from a study of beta chain features in type 1 diabetes. Study-wide background: Sorted cells, approximately 110,000,000 in number, were examined across all samples.

This clonotype originated in a woman under 30 in good health. The chain links TRBV5-6 to TRBJ1-5, with 9 bases identical to TRBD1. Sequences were obtained from Tregs from blood. The CDR3 sequence: CASSIQGAVQPQHF. The CDR3 DNA is TGTGCCAGCAGCATACAGGGGGCCGTGCAGCCCCAGCATTTT.